The 4 T cell receptor beta chains below come from one sample, sequenced in a study of blood T cell repertoires in COVID-19. Data came from immunoSEQ multiplex PCR; TCRdb stores just in-frame clones and leaves some out. The table has around 99,000 clones, around nine tenths seen once. The source material was peripheral blood. The receptors were gathered from a woman aged 30 to 39 with acute or convalescent COVID-19.

The rearrangement joins TRBV19 to TRBJ2-5; 8 nucleotides match TRBD1. Germline CDR1 LNHDA, CDR2 SQIVND (reference sequence). CDR3 length: 15 residues. The trim removed 5 bases at V and 5 bases at J, leaving 10 bases unmatched. The CDR3 region has the DNA TGTGCCAGTAGTGTCGGGACAGGTACTTTGGAGACCCAGTACTTC. As protein: CASSVGTGTLETQYF.

The chain employs TRBV2 and TRBJ2-2; D not certain. CDR1 is SNHLY, CDR2 FYNNEI, per germline. Trimming took off 4 bases at V and 5 bases at J, with 8 bases between the two ends. The CDR3 is 13 amino acids. The CDR3 loop is CASSGLGTGELFF. The CDR3 nucleotides are TGTGCCAGCAGTGGTCTCGGGACCGGGGAGCTGTTTTTT.

The gene calls are TRBV19 and TRBJ2-1; TRBD2 is a possible D gene (7 bases). CDR1 is LNHDA and CDR2 is SQIVND in the germline V gene (reference sequence). Trimming took off 10 bases at V and 4 bases at J, with 14 bases between the two ends. The CDR3 loop spans 13 amino acids. For the CDR3, the DNA is TGTGCCACGAGGAGGGGGGGTTACAATGAGCAGTTCTTC. Its protein product is CATRRGGYNEQFF.

J is TRBJ1-1 and V is TRBV9; 8 nucleotides align to TRBD1. CDR1 is SGDLS, CDR2 YYNGEE, per germline. This CDR3 spans 14 amino acids. V lost 4 bases and J lost 2; bases outside the gene matches: 4. The CDR3 DNA follows: TGTGCCAGCAGCTTGGGACAGGTAAACACTGAAGCTTTCTTT. It specifies CASSLGQVNTEAFF.